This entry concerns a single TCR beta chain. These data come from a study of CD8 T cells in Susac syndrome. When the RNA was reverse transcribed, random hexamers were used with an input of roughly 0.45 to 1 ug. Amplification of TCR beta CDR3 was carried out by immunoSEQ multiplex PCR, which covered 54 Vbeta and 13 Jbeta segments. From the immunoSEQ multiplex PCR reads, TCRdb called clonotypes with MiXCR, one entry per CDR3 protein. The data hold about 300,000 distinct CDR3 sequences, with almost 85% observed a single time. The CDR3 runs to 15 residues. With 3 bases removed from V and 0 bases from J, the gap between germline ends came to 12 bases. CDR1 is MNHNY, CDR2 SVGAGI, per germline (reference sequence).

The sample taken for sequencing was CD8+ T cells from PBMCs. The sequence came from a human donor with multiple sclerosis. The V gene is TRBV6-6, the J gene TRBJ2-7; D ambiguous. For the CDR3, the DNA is TGTGCCAGCAGTTATGGTCCCAGCAGCTCCTACGAGCAGTACTTC. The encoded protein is CASSYGPSSSYEQYF.